This TCR beta chain was retrieved from a study of circulating CD8 cells and anti-PD-1 response in melanoma. Study-level information: Treatment was intravenous nivolumab at 3 mg/kg every 2 weeks. About 45% of the 13 patients had prior targeted therapy or immunotherapy; seven did not. Study-wide findings and caveats: Published repertoire comparisons used only baseline and M1 samples from a small cohort with few responders.

Relative to its sample, this clonotype is large. What it binds is unknown. Live CD3+CD8+TCRalphabeta+ cells were sorted into four subsets by PD-1 and/or TIGIT. CDR1 MRHNA and CDR2 SNTAGT come from the germline V gene. CDR3 length: 16 residues. V was pared by 3 bases and J by 4 bases, with 16 bases between. Each library started from roughly 15 ng of total RNA using the QIAseq Immune Repertoire TCR panel. TCRdb redid the calling of the reads with MiXCR, one entry per CDR3 protein. The sample carries about 710 distinct CDR3 sequences, around 7.1% recorded once. This clonotype originated in a human donor with melanoma. Here the sequenced sample was CD8+ T cells from PBMCs, taken at baseline or after one month of anti-PD-1 therapy (not recorded which). This chain links TRBV6-4 with TRBJ2-1, with a tentative D call TRBD2 (6 bases). CDR3 nucleotides: TGTGCCAGCAGTGAAGACAGCAGTCGGGGGTACAATGAGCAGTTCTTC. Its protein is CASSEDSSRGYNEQFF.